The 15 T cell receptor beta chains below come from one sample, sequenced in a study of cytomegalovirus exposure and HLA in healthy donors (dated by TCRdb to 2016 to 2017). Receptor amplification or capture employed the immunoSEQ multiplex PCR assay. For the multiplex PCR, a mixture combining 60 forward primers for TCR Vbeta segments and 13 reverse primers for TCR Jbeta segments was used. Entries here come from immuneACCESS through TCRdb and include only in-frame sequences with V and J called. Some clones fail to appear in such tables; in the studies checked, an unresolved V gene covers under half of the shortfall, and the cause of the remainder is unknown. The table for this sample lists roughly 190,000 clones. The leading ten clones occupy around 6% of the sample. Sample: PBMCs. Receptors originate from a man aged 25-40 years in good health and CMV-seronegative.

The CDR3 sequence: CATGGNEQFF. Here the CDR3 DNA reads TGTGCCACAGGAGGCAATGAGCAGTTCTTC. The chain recombines TRBV9 with TRBJ2-1; D might be TRBD2 (5 bases). The length of the CDR3 is 10 residues. V was trimmed by 9 bases and J by 6 bases, leaving 7 bases between them. In germline, CDR1 is SGDLS, CDR2 YYNGEE.

This chain uses TRBV27 with TRBJ2-7; possible D gene TRBD2, 5 bases. This CDR3 region has 15 residues. The V gene lost 0 bases and the J gene lost 2 bases, with 11 bases spanning the gap. Looked up from germline, CDR1 is MNHEY and CDR2 is SMNVEV (reference sequence). The CDR3 protein is CASSLSPDFPYEQYF. The CDR3 DNA reads TGTGCCAGCAGTTTATCCCCGGACTTTCCCTACGAGCAGTACTTC.

This rearrangement joins TRBV5-6 to TRBJ2-7; maybe TRBD1 (5 bases). Germline V gene sequence: CDR1 SGHDT, CDR2 YYEEEE. V lost 1 base, J lost 4 bases, and 6 bases lay in between. The CDR3 covers 12 residues. For the CDR3, the DNA is TGTGCCAGCAGCTTGCCAGGGTACGAGCAGTACTTC. This codes for CASSLPGYEQYF. Complete variable domain (other parts from reference TRBV5-6 and TRBJ2-7): DAGVTQSPTHLIKTRGQQVTLRCSPKSGHDTVSWYQQALGQGPQFIFQYYEEEERQRGNFPDRFSGHQFPNYSSELNVNALLLGDSALYLCASSLPGYEQYFGPGTRLTVT.

The rearrangement joins TRBV2 to TRBJ2-5; possible D gene TRBD1, 6 bases. With the DNA end fitting TRBJ2-7 better, the J assignment may be wrong. Germline CDR1 is SNHLY and CDR2 is FYNNEI. CDR3 length: 12 residues. The CDR3 region has the DNA TGTGCCAGCAGTCCACAGGGCTACGAGCAGTACTTC. It specifies CASSPQGYEQYF.

CDR3 residues: CASSPHQGVNEQYF. CDR3 DNA: TGTGCCAGCAGCCCGCACCAGGGCGTCAACGAGCAGTACTTC. The rearrangement links TRBV7-2 to TRBJ2-7; perhaps TRBD1 as D (5 bases). There are 14 residues in the CDR3. Trimming took off 5 bases at V and 5 bases at J, with 16 bases between the two ends. CDR1 SGHTA and CDR2 FQGNSA come from the germline V gene. The entire variable domain, with the rest obtained from reference TRBV7-2 and TRBJ2-7, is as follows: GAGVSQSPSNKVTEKGKDVELRCDPISGHTALYWYRQSLGQGLEFLIYFQGNSAPDKSGLPSDRFSAERTGGSVSTLTIQRTQQEDSAVYLCASSPHQGVNEQYFGPGTRLTVT.

The chain has TRBV28 and TRBJ1-5, with D tentatively TRBD1 (5 bases). Trimming took 7 bases from V and 5 from J, leaving 12 bases between them. Germline-derived CDR1 and CDR2 are MDHEN and SYDVKM. The CDR3 is 13 residues long. The CDR3, as DNA: TGTGCCAGCAATGTCCGGGGGTATCAGCCCCAGCATTTT. Protein: CASNVRGYQPQHF.

The chain carries TRBV5-1 and TRBJ1-2, with TRBD1 identical over 7 bases. The germline gives CDR1 SGHRS, CDR2 YFSETQ. V gave up 0 bases and J gave up 2 bases; unmatched junction bases: 4. The CDR3 contains 15 residues. The CDR3 loop is CASSLAVRGNYGYTF. The CDR3 region has the DNA TGCGCCAGCAGCTTGGCTGTCAGGGGGAACTATGGCTACACCTTC.

J is TRBJ2-7 and V is TRBV28; 8 nucleotides line up with TRBD1. V dropped 5 bases and J dropped 6; count of bases not matched to a gene: 21. Germline lookup yields CDR1 MDHEN and CDR2 SYDVKM. This CDR3 spans 18 amino acids. CDR3 DNA: TGTGCCAGCAGTACGAGATTCGGGGCAGGGGGCTTGAGGGTCGAGCAGTACTTC. Its protein is CASSTRFGAGGLRVEQYF.

The chain is built from TRBV12-5 and TRBJ1-6, with a tentative D call TRBD1 (6 bases). V lost 5 bases and J lost 7, with 12 bases in between. The CDR3 is 14 residues long. The V gene's germline CDR1 is LGHNT and CDR2 FRNRAP. This chain's CDR3 is CASGRTGTNSPLHF. DNA of the CDR3: TGTGCTAGTGGTCGTACAGGGACAAATTCACCCCTCCACTTT.

V is TRBV7-2 and J is TRBJ1-4, with 7 positions matching TRBD1. The germline V gene encodes CDR1 SGHTA and CDR2 FQGNSA. There are 19 residues in the CDR3. With 5 bases clipped from V and 0 bases from J, the junction kept 15 bases outside the gene matches. The CDR3, as DNA: TGTGCCAGCAGCCCGAATACAGGGACAGCCGTTGCAACTAATGAAAAACTGTTTTTT. This codes for CASSPNTGTAVATNEKLFF.

The V and J genes are TRBV5-1 and TRBJ2-4; 14 bases are shared with TRBD2. The germline gives CDR1 SGHRS, CDR2 YFSETQ. J was trimmed by 8 bases and V by 3 bases; bases with no gene match: 1. The CDR3 consists of 14 residues. CDR3 sequence: CASSSTSGGDIQYF. The CDR3 DNA reads TGCGCCAGCAGCTCGACTAGCGGGGGGGACATTCAGTACTTC. Full variable domain (remainder filled in from reference TRBV5-1 and TRBJ2-4): KAGVTQTPRYLIKTRGQQVTLSCSPISGHRSVSWYQQTPGQGLQFLFEYFSETQRNKGNFPGRFSGRQFSNSRSEMNVSTLELGDSALYLCASSSTSGGDIQYFGAGTRLSVL.

The chain carries TRBV29-1 and TRBJ2-3; 7 nucleotides agree with TRBD1. With V trimmed by 5 bases and J by 3 bases, 11 bases remained unmatched. The CDR3 spans 15 residues. Germline CDR1 reads SQVTM; CDR2 reads ANQGSEA. Written as DNA, the CDR3 is TGCAGCGTTCAGGGGGTAGTAAGGTCGACAGATACGCAGTATTTT. This encodes CSVQGVVRSTDTQYF.

This sequence joins TRBV7-2 and TRBJ2-1; D possibly corresponds to TRBD2 (6 bases). Looked up from germline, CDR1 is SGHTA and CDR2 is FQGNSA. Trimming left V 6 bases short and J 7 bases short, with 16 bases between. The CDR3 sequence is 14 residues long. CDR3 region: CASRGLRGGNEQFF. In DNA form, the CDR3 reads TGTGCCAGCAGAGGCCTGCGTGGGGGGAATGAGCAGTTCTTC.

This chain links TRBV4-3 with TRBJ1-2, with 8 bases that match TRBD1. This CDR3 has 15 amino acids. The V and J ends lost 2 bases and 6 bases, in that order; junction bases with no gene match: 8. CDR1 LGHNA and CDR2 YSLEER come from the germline V gene. The CDR3 DNA sequence: TGCGCCAGCAGCCAACAATTAGACAGGGGCAATGGCTACACCTTC. Its protein is CASSQQLDRGNGYTF.

V and J are TRBV10-3 and TRBJ1-1; 7 bases are a match to TRBD1. With 5 bases clipped from V and 3 bases from J, the junction kept 3 bases outside the gene matches. This CDR3 has 13 amino acids. Germline assignment: CDR1 ENHRY and CDR2 SYGVKD. CDR3 DNA sequence: TGTGCCATCAGTAGACAGGGCGACACTGAAGCTTTCTTT. Protein: CAISRQGDTEAFF.